This T cell receptor (beta chain) was captured in a study of shared clonotypes between healthy human individuals. Study at large: Donor ages ranged 18 to 49 years: a couple of women, three men. General observations from the study: The four-donor shared clonotypes exceeded non-shared clonotypes in generation probability, with non-shared ones scoring lower. Estimated richness values were generally larger in naive subsets than in memory subsets.

In the original processing: With immunoSEQ giving junction-only sequences and no quality scores, filtering differed. Clones were sequenced by immunoSEQ multiplex PCR, and TCRdb holds only the in-frame ones, with some missing. That table is the source of V, J and clone size, and D and trimming were worked out from the DNA. The data show some 2,400,000 clones, nearly 97% seen once. In the case of this clone: Its antigen is undetermined.

With V trimmed by 8 bases and J by 7 bases, 11 bases remained unmatched. CDR1 and CDR2 (germline): LNHDA, SQIVND (reference sequence). CDR3 length equals 13 residues. Sequencing was done on a sample of naive CD4+ T cells sorted from blood. Subset: CD45RA+ positively selected. This receptor was obtained from a young man in good health. The chain carries TRBV19 and TRBJ2-7; 7 bases agree with TRBD2. The CDR3 nucleotides read TGTGCCAGTGATAGCGGGTACGGGGGAGAGCAGTACTTC. Translating gives CASDSGYGGEQYF.